This T cell receptor beta chain was recorded in a study of CD8 T cells in cerebrospinal fluid in Alzheimer's disease. TCRdb processed the 10x single-cell sequencing reads again and assigns one entry to each CDR3 protein, with no DNA. This repertoire includes more than 1,500 distinct CDR3 sequences. Germline V gene sequence: CDR1 SEHNR, CDR2 FQNEAQ (reference sequence). The CDR3 consists of 14 residues. According to its frequency, this clonotype is medium-sized. Sample: cerebrospinal fluid. The chain couples TRBV7-9 to TRBJ2-7; the TCRdb call, TRBD1, lacks DNA for checking. This clonotype was obtained from a human donor with mild cognitive impairment. CDR3 loop: CASSPPGSSYEQYF.